Included here is one T cell receptor (beta chain) sequence, with context. Its antigen is undetermined. This sample is part of a study of T cell repertoires in cytomegalovirus infection. Background on the study: Matching HLA type, along with CMV infection, was indicated by public TCR beta signatures.

General study results and limits: Across the ex vivo response, the dominant clonotypes were HLA-C-restricted CMV-specific TCR beta clonotypes. Identification of carriers of CMV plus the relevant HLA was achieved through cumulative public TCR beta family frequency.

Germline assignment: CDR1 MNHEY and CDR2 SVGEGT. The CDR3 length is 16 residues. V trimming: 8 bases; J trimming: 1 base; junction bases outside the gene matches: 11. TCRdb independently ran MiXCR on the reads; one entry per CDR3 protein. The repertoire holds about 180,000 distinct CDR3 sequences, around 15% seen once, with 20% to 30% in the top ten. The J gene is TRBJ2-7, the V gene TRBV6-2 or TRBV6-3, with 10 bases aligning to TRBD2. Sequenced sample: PBMCs. This receptor was taken from a human donor in good health (CMV status not recorded). Some clones in this sample may be carry-over from other donors' samples. In DNA form, the CDR3 reads TGTGCCAGCCTGGAGAGCGGGGGGGCATCGTCCTACGAGCAGTACTTC. Translating gives CASLESGGASSYEQYF.